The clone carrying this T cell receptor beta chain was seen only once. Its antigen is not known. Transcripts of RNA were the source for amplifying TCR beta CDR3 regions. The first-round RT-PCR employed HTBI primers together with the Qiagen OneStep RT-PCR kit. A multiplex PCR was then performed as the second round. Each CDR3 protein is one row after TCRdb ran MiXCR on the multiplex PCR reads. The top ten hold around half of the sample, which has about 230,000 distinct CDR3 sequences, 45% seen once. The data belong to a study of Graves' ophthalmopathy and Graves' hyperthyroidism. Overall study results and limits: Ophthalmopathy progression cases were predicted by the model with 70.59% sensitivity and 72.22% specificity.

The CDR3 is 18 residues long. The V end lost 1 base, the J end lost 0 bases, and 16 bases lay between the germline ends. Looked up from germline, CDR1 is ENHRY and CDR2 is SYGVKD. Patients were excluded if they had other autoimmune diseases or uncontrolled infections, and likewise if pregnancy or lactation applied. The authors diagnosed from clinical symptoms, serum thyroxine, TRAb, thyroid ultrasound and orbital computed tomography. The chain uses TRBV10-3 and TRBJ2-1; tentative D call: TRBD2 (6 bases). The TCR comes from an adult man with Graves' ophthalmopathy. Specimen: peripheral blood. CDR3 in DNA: TGTGCCATCAGTGAGTTGGGGGGAGCGGTGAGCTCCTACAATGAGCAGTTCTTC. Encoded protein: CAISELGGAVSSYNEQFF.